This entry describes one T cell receptor (beta chain). Its cognate antigen is unknown. Donors were healthy HIV-negative adults without recent acute infections or vaccinations. The CD4+ fraction was divided into a CD45RA+ naive subset and a CD45RA-negative memory subset. Here immunoSEQ multiplex PCR was the method, and the copy in TCRdb shows in-frame clones only, minus some. The sample lists about 600,000 clones, approximately 97% seen once, with 0.045% to 0.06% in the top ten. This sample stems from a study of shared clonotypes between healthy human individuals. The study, taken as a whole, reports: Richness estimates generally favored naive over memory subsets.

Trimming stripped 7 bases from V and 5 bases from J, with 11 bases between. CDR1 and CDR2 (germline): MNHNS, SASEGT. The CDR3 loop spans 12 amino acids. Specimen: naive CD4+ T cells sorted from blood. Specified subset: CD45RA+ positively selected. The receptor's source is a woman in her twenties or thirties in good health. This rearrangement joins TRBV6-1 to TRBJ2-5; D is uncertain. CDR3 in amino acids: CASTPSGETQYF. CDR3 in DNA: TGTGCCAGCACTCCCTCTGGGGAGACCCAGTACTTC.